Below are 23 T cell receptor beta chains sequenced from a single sample in a study of response to subunit inactivated influenza vaccine. TCRdb processed the RT-PCR reads anew with MiXCR; each CDR3 protein has one entry. The sample lists over 400,000 distinct CDR3 sequences; over 9.5% were seen once. Material: PBMCs from blood, obtained more than 35 days after vaccination. The receptors come from a man between 45 and 60 years old who received an inactivated influenza vaccine.

V gene TRBV21-1 combines with J gene TRBJ2-7; TRBD1 is taken as the D call from the table, unchecked against the DNA. TRBV21-1 is a pseudogene. The CDR3 has 14 amino acids. The CDR3 reads CASSAFDRAGEQYF. The CDR3 DNA is TGTGCCAGCAGCGCATTCGACAGGGCGGGGGAGCAGTACTTC.

V usage is TRBV29-1 and J usage is TRBJ1-2; possible D gene TRBD1, 5 bases. Germline V gene data show CDR1 as SQVTM and CDR2 as ANQGSEA. The CDR3 covers 13 residues. V lost 4 bases and J 7 bases, leaving 16 bases between the germline ends. CDR3 in amino acids: CSVGGLGAVGYTF. DNA for the CDR3: TGCAGCGTTGGAGGACTCGGGGCGGTTGGCTACACCTTC.

This clonotype was detected only a few times. The chain is built from TRBV28 and TRBJ2-1, with TRBD2 matching 8 bases. Germline V gene lookup returns CDR1 MDHEN and CDR2 SYDVKM. The CDR3 covers 16 residues. V shed 6 bases, J shed 5 bases, and the junction held 12 bases outside the gene matches. The chain's CDR3 is CASRPQTSAYDNEQFF. DNA for the CDR3: TGTGCCAGCAGACCTCAGACTAGCGCGTATGACAATGAGCAGTTCTTC.

This rearrangement joins TRBV18 to TRBJ2-1; no clear D gene. With 5 bases removed from V and 4 bases from J, the gap between germline ends came to 15 bases. The CDR3 runs 15 residues. CDR1 and CDR2 from the germline V gene are KGHSH and LQKENI. CDR3 coding DNA: TGTGCCAGCTCATTCGGAAGGGCCGGGTACAATGAGCAGTTCTTC. Translation: CASSFGRAGYNEQFF.

This clonotype was recorded a few times. The chain is built from TRBV12-3 or TRBV12-4 and TRBJ2-5, with D hard to call. The length of the CDR3 is 15 residues. The V gene lost 5 bases and the J gene lost 4 bases, with 17 bases spanning the gap. This CDR3 is CASSASTVPGETQYF. The CDR3 DNA follows: TGTGCCAGCAGTGCTTCCACGGTGCCAGGAGAGACCCAGTACTTC.

The rearrangement uses TRBV5-1 and TRBJ2-1; tentative D call: TRBD2 (6 bases). The CDR3 length is 15 residues. V lost 5 bases, J lost 8 bases, and 20 bases lay in between. Per the germline V gene, CDR1 is SGHRS and CDR2 is YFSETQ. CDR3 nucleotide sequence: TGCGCCAGCAGTCCCGGACTATCGAGGGGCGATGAGCAGTTCTTC. It translates to CASSPGLSRGDEQFF.

This clonotype has ten or more counts. The chain combines TRBV6-1 with TRBJ2-2; D unclear. The CDR3 consists of 15 residues. Germline V CDR1 and CDR2: MNHNS, SASEGT. V lost 6 bases, J lost 5 bases, and 16 bases lay in between. Here the CDR3 reads CASRERKSQTGELFF. The DNA of the CDR3 is TGTGCCAGCAGGGAAAGGAAGAGCCAAACCGGGGAGCTGTTTTTT.

The V and J genes are TRBV5-1 and TRBJ2-5; D is ambiguous. The CDR3 is made up of 14 amino acids. V lost 3 bases and J 7 bases, leaving 16 bases between the germline ends. Germline assignment: CDR1 SGHRS and CDR2 YFSETQ. DNA for the CDR3: TGCGCCAGCAGCTCTACCGGGCCCTATGTGACCCAGTACTTC. Its translation is CASSSTGPYVTQYF.

This clonotype was seen repeatedly, ten times or more. The V gene is TRBV12-3 or TRBV12-4, the J gene TRBJ1-6; D gene unclear. The CDR3 loop spans 12 amino acids. Between the trimmed V and J ends, which lost 4 bases and 9 bases, there was a span of 7 bases. This CDR3 reads CASSSGGSPLHF. The CDR3 nucleotides are TGTGCCAGCAGTTCCGGTGGTTCACCCCTCCACTTT.

Ten or more counts support this clonotype. The V gene is TRBV5-1, the J gene TRBJ1-3, with TRBD1 as a possible D gene (5 bases). Germline CDR1 reads SGHRS; CDR2 reads YFSETQ. This CDR3 spans 15 amino acids. V was clipped by 4 bases and J by 2 bases, with 13 bases between them. The CDR3 here is CASSHPDSAGNTIYF. As DNA, the CDR3 is TGCGCCAGCAGCCACCCTGACAGCGCTGGAAACACCATATATTTT. Full variable domain (remainder filled in from reference TRBV5-1 and TRBJ1-3): KAGVTQTPRYLIKTRGQQVTLSCSPISGHRSVSWYQQTPGQGLQFLFEYFSETQRNKGNFPGRFSGRQFSNSRSEMNVSTLELGDSALYLCASSHPDSAGNTIYFGEGSWLTVV.

The chain combines TRBV5-5 with TRBJ2-3; D is unresolved. The germline V gene has CDR1 SGHKS and CDR2 YYEKEE (reference sequence). V gave up 2 bases and J gave up 1 base, with 14 bases separating them. There are 16 residues in the CDR3. As DNA, the CDR3 is TGTGCCAGCAGCTTACTTGCGACCACAGGCACAGATACGCAGTATTTT. Amino acid sequence: CASSLLATTGTDTQYF.

The chain recombines TRBV12-3 or TRBV12-4 with TRBJ1-1; D perhaps matches TRBD1 (6 bases). The CDR3 runs to 14 residues. V lost 1 base, J lost 3 bases, and 9 bases lay in between. The CDR3 DNA reads TGTGCCAGCAGTTTAGGGGGGCCGGACACTGAAGCTTTCTTT. The encoded protein is CASSLGGPDTEAFF.

A few counts support this clonotype. The chain combines TRBV7-9 with TRBJ1-4; D may be TRBD1 (6 bases). The V end was cut by 6 bases, the J end by 5 bases, with 16 bases between. Germline V lookup: CDR1 SEHNR, CDR2 FQNEAQ (reference sequence). This CDR3 has 15 amino acids. CDR3 coding DNA: TGTGCCAGCAGTCGGGGAGGACAGTCAAATGAAAAACTGTTTTTT. It specifies CASSRGGQSNEKLFF.

This clonotype occurred a few times. The chain carries TRBV20-1 and TRBJ2-3; TRBD2 agrees at 10 bases. Germline CDR1 reads DFQATT; CDR2 reads SNEGSKA (reference sequence). The CDR3 totals 16 residues. CDR3: CTPQIRAGGRSDTQYF. CDR3 DNA sequence: TGCACCCCGCAAATAAGAGCGGGGGGGCGTTCAGATACGCAGTATTTT.

The rearrangement links TRBV4-2 to TRBJ1-4, with TRBD1 as a possible D gene (5 bases). Germline CDR1 LGHNA, CDR2 YNFKEQ. Trimming cost V 1 base and J 3 bases, with 9 bases left between them. The length of the CDR3 is 15 residues. The CDR3 sequence: CASSQGGHPNEKLFF. The CDR3 DNA is TGTGCCAGCAGCCAAGGAGGACATCCTAATGAAAAACTGTTTTTT.

The genes are TRBV6-4 and TRBJ2-2, with TRBD1 identical over 10 bases. Germline V gives CDR1 MRHNA, CDR2 SNTAGT. V shed 0 bases, J shed 7 bases, and the junction held 8 bases outside the gene matches. CDR3 length: 17 residues. The CDR3 DNA is TGTGCCAGCAGTGACTCGATTGTCGGGACAGGGGTCGGGGAGCTGTTTTTT. Protein product: CASSDSIVGTGVGELFF.

This clonotype was detected a few times. This sequence joins TRBV6-2 or TRBV6-3 and TRBJ2-1, with 10 nucleotides matching TRBD2. The CDR3 covers 15 residues. Germline trimming cut 3 bases from V and 9 bases from J; bases unmatched to any gene: 8. Germline values: CDR1 MNHEY, CDR2 SVGEGT. The CDR3 sequence is CASSYSASGGLEQFF. The CDR3 region has the DNA TGTGCCAGCAGTTATTCGGCTAGCGGGGGACTTGAGCAGTTCTTC.

The chain recombines TRBV29-1 with TRBJ1-2; D gene ambiguous. Trimming removed 4 bases from V and 2 bases from J, with 8 bases in between. This CDR3 contains 12 residues. The germline CDR1 and CDR2 sequences are SQVTM and ANQGSEA. Here the CDR3 DNA reads TGCAGCGTTGGAGCAGCGAACTATGGCTACACCTTC. Translating it yields CSVGAANYGYTF.

This clonotype has only a few counts. V is TRBV7-2 and J is TRBJ1-5; D not resolved. The CDR3 totals 13 residues. CDR1 SGHTA and CDR2 FQGNSA come from the germline V gene. V shed 4 bases and J shed 1 base, with 5 bases lying between them. The CDR3 protein is CASSSKSNQPQHF. As DNA, the CDR3 is TGTGCCAGCAGCTCCAAGAGCAATCAGCCCCAGCATTTT.

The chain joins TRBV13 to TRBJ1-1, with D perhaps matching TRBD1 (5 bases). Germline values: CDR1 PRHDT, CDR2 FYEKMQ (reference sequence). V was shortened by 5 bases and J by 1 base, with 17 bases between the two germline ends. The CDR3 has 16 amino acids. This chain's CDR3 is CASSRTRLAANTEAFF. In DNA form, the CDR3 reads TGTGCCAGCAGCCGGACAAGATTAGCCGCGAACACTGAAGCTTTCTTT. Variable domain in full (rest from reference TRBV13 and TRBJ1-1): AAGVIQSPRHLIKEKRETATLKCYPIPRHDTVYWYQQGPGQDPQFLISFYEKMQSDKGSIPDRFSAQQFSDYHSELNMSSLELGDSALYFCASSRTRLAANTEAFFGQGTRLTVV.

V and J are TRBV20-1 and TRBJ2-3, with 11 bases lining up with TRBD2. The CDR3 loop spans 16 amino acids. V lost 0 bases and J lost 6; bases outside the gene matches: 8. Germline V gene lookup returns CDR1 DFQATT and CDR2 SNEGSKA (reference sequence). The CDR3, as DNA: TGCAGTGCTAGAGAGTCTAGACTAGCGGGACGGGATACGCAGTATTTT. Translation: CSARESRLAGRDTQYF.

This clonotype was seen only a few times. The rearrangement uses TRBV7-9 and TRBJ2-7; a possible D gene is TRBD2 (6 bases). Deletions cut 4 bases from V and 0 bases from J, with 10 bases between. The V gene's germline CDR1 is SEHNR and CDR2 FQNEAQ (reference sequence). This CDR3 region has 14 residues. CDR3 in DNA: TGTGCCAGCAGCTCAACTAGCAGCTCCTACGAGCAGTACTTC. It is translated as CASSSTSSSYEQYF.

The rearrangement joins TRBV12-3 or TRBV12-4 to TRBJ1-2; tentatively, D is TRBD1 (6 bases). The germline V and J ends were trimmed by 6 bases and 4 bases, with 15 bases remaining between them. The CDR3 spans 14 residues. The CDR3 reads CASRPLGQTYGYTF. The CDR3, as DNA: TGTGCCAGCAGACCGCTGGGACAAACCTATGGCTACACCTTC.